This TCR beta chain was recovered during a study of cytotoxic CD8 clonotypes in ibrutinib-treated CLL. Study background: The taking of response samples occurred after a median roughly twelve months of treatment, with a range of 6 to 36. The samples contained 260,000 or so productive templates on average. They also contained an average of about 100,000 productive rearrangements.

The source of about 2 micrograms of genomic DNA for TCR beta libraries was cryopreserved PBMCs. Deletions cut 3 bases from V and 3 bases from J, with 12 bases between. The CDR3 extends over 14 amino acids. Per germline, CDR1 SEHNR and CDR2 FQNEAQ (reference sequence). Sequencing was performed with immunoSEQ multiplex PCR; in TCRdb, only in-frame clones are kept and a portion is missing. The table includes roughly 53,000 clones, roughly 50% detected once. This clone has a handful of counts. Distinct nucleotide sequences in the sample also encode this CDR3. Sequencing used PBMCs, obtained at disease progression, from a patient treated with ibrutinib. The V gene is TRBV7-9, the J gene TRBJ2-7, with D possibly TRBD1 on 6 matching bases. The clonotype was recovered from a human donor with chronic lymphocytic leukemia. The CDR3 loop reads CASSFGGQGYEQYF. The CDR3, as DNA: TGTGCCAGCAGCTTTGGGGGACAAGGCTACGAGCAGTACTTC.